This TCR beta chain appears in the sequencing data of a study of OX40 agonist ivuxolimab in advanced cancers. Germline CDR1 reads WNHNN; CDR2 reads SYGVQD (reference sequence). The CDR3 consists of 14 residues. The V end was cut by 5 bases, the J end by 7 bases, with 15 bases between. At baseline, cycle 4 day 1, and cycle 7 day 1, blood was sampled. Measured with immunoSEQ multiplex PCR; TCRdb has only the in-frame clones, and not every one. This repertoire shows about 20,000 clones, more than 80% found once; its top ten account for around 18%. This clonotype was sampled from an adult with an advanced solid tumor such as melanoma, head and neck, liver or kidney cancer. The source material was CD4+ or CD8+ T cells sorted from blood, sampled in a trial of the OX40 agonist ivuxolimab. The chain combines TRBV10-1 with TRBJ2-1; a possible D gene is TRBD1 (6 bases). The CDR3 reads CASSKRGSRNEQFF. The CDR3 DNA is TGCGCCAGCAGTAAAAGGGGGTCGAGGAATGAGCAGTTCTTC.